The TCR beta chain under discussion was sequenced for a study of blood T cell repertoires in COVID-19. This table comes from immunoSEQ multiplex PCR, and its TCRdb copy is limited to in-frame clones, with some not included. The sample includes 250,000 or so clones, 84% of them seen just once. This receptor was taken from a man aged 50 to 59 with acute or convalescent COVID-19. Sequencing was done on a sample of peripheral blood.

The CDR3 here is CASSPDRGRVTNTEAFF. The CDR3 DNA reads TGCGCCAGCAGCCCGGACAGGGGGCGAGTAACGAACACTGAAGCTTTCTTT. This chain connects TRBV5-1 to TRBJ1-1; 11 bases fit TRBD1. The length of the CDR3 is 17 residues. J lost 1 base, V lost 4 bases, and 9 bases had no gene match. Germline lookup yields CDR1 SGHRS and CDR2 YFSETQ.